The source of this T cell receptor beta chain is a study of identifying expanded T cells in peripheral blood. There are 16 residues in the CDR3. Germline V gives CDR1 LGHNA, CDR2 YSLEER. V lost 0 bases, J lost 1 base, and 10 bases lay in between. Assay: immunoSEQ multiplex PCR; the TCRdb copy retains only in-frame clones and omits some. This sample has about 130,000 clones, with 70% to 90% found just once. Study results and caveats: Technical replicates showed around 1.2 changed clones; around two weeks around 15; four weeks 19.

Comment on this clone: No antigen is known for it.

J is TRBJ1-5 and V is TRBV4-3, with a possible D match to TRBD1 (5 bases). The specimen was blood. This clonotype was obtained from a person aged 18 to 75 in good health. CDR3 sequence reads: CASSQDGGLSNQPQHF. In DNA, the CDR3 is TGCGCCAGCAGCCAAGACGGGGGGTTGAGCAATCAGCCCCAGCATTTT.